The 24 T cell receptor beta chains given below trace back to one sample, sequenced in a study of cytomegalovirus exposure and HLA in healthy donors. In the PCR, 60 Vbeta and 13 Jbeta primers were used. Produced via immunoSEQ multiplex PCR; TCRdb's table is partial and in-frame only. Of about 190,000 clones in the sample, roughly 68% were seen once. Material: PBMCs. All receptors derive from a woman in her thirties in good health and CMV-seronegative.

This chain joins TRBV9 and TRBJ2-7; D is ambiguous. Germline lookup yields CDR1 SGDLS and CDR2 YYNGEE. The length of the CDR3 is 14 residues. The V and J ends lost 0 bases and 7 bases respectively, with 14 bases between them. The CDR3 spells CASSVDLLVGEQYF. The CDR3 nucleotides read TGTGCCAGCAGCGTAGATCTCCTTGTCGGGGAGCAGTACTTC. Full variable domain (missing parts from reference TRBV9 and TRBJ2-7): DSGVTQTPKHLITATGQRVTLRCSPRSGDLSVYWYQQSLDQGLQFLIQYYNGEERAKGNILERFSAQQFPDLHSELNLSSLELGDSALYFCASSVDLLVGEQYFGPGTRLTVT.

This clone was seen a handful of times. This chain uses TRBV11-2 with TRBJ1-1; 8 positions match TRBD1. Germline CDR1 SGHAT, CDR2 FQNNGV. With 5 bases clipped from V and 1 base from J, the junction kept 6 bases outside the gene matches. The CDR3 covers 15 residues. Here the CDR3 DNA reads TGTGCCAGCAGCCCACTAACAGGGGGGAACACTGAAGCTTTCTTT. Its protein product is CASSPLTGGNTEAFF.

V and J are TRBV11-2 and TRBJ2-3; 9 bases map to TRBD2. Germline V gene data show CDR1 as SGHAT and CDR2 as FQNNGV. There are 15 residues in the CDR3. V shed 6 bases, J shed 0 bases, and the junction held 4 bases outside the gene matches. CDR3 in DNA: TGTGCCAGCAGTCCCACTAGCGGGAGCACAGATACGCAGTATTTT. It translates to CASSPTSGSTDTQYF.

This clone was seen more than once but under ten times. The chain's CDR3 is CASSTGGAGSHEQYF. For the CDR3, the DNA is TGTGCCAGTAGTACCGGGGGAGCGGGGAGTCACGAGCAGTACTTC. V gene TRBV19 combines with J gene TRBJ2-7; 7 nucleotides match TRBD2. Per the germline V gene, CDR1 is LNHDA and CDR2 is SQIVND (reference sequence). The CDR3 consists of 15 residues. J lost 5 bases, V lost 4 bases, and 11 bases had no gene match.

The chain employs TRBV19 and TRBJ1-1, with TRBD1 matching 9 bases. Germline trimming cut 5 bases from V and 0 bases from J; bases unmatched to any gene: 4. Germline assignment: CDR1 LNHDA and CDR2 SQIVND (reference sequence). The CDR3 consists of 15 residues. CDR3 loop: CASSGGTGLNTEAFF. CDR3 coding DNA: TGTGCCAGTAGTGGTGGGACAGGGCTGAACACTGAAGCTTTCTTT.

CDR3 region: CASSSKAGVPNTEAFF. CDR3 bases: TGTGCCAGCAGCTCGAAGGCCGGGGTACCGAACACTGAAGCTTTCTTT. The V and J genes are TRBV11-2 and TRBJ1-1; D is uncertain. V was shortened by 4 bases and J by 1 base, with 16 bases between the two germline ends. Germline V CDR1 and CDR2: SGHAT, FQNNGV. The CDR3 has 16 residues.

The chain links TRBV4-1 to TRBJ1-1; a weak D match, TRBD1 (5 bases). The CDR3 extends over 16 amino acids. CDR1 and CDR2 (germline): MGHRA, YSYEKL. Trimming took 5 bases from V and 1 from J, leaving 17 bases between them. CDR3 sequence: CASSFVSVGQNTEAFF. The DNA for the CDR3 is TGCGCCAGCAGCTTCGTGAGTGTGGGGCAGAACACTGAAGCTTTCTTT.

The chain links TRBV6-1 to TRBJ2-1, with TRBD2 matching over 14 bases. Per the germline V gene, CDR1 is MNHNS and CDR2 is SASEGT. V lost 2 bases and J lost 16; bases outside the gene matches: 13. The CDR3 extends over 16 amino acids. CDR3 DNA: TGTGCCAGCAGTGAACTAGCGGGACTAGCGGGGGCTCAGAATTTCTTC. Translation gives CASSELAGLAGAQNFF.

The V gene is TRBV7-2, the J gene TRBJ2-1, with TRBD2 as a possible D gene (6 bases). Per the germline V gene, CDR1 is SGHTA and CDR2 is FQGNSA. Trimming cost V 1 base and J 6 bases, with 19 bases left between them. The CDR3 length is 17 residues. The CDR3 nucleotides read TGTGCCAGCAGCTTAGTCGGGGGAGTGGAAGGTCTCAATGAGCAGTTCTTC. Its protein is CASSLVGGVEGLNEQFF.

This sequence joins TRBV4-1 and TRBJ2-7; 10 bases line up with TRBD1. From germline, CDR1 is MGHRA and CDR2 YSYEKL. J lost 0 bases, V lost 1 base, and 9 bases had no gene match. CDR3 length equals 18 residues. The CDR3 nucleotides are TGCGCCAGCAGCCAAGTAATACCAAGACAGGGGGCCTCCTACGAGCAGTACTTC. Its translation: CASSQVIPRQGASYEQYF.

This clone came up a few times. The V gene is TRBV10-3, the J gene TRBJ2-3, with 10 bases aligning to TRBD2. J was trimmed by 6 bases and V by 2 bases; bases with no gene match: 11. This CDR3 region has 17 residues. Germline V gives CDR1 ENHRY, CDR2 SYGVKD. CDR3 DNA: TGTGCCATCAGTGAGCCCGGGCGTAGCGGGGGGCTGGATACGCAGTATTTT. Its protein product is CAISEPGRSGGLDTQYF.

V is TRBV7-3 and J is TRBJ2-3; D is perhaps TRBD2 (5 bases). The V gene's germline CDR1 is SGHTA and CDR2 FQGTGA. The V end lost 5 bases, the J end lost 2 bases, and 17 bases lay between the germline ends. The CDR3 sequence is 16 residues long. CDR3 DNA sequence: TGTGCCAGCAGCGACAACACTAGTCCGCACACAGATACGCAGTATTTT. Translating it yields CASSDNTSPHTDTQYF.

For the CDR3, the DNA is TGTGCCAGCAGCCCCAGCGGGACAGGGGGCCGAGAGCAGTTCTTC. This sequence encodes CASSPSGTGGREQFF. This chain links TRBV6-6 with TRBJ2-1; 12 positions match TRBD1. Looked up from germline, CDR1 is MNHNY and CDR2 is SVGAGI (reference sequence). V shed 6 bases and J 10 bases; nucleotides not matched to a gene: 10. This CDR3 spans 15 amino acids.

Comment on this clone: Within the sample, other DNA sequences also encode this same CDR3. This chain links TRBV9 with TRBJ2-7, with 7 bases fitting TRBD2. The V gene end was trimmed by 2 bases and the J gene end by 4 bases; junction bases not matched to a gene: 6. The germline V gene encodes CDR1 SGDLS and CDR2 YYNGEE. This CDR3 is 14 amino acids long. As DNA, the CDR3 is TGTGCCAGCAGCGTGGCTGCGGGAGATTACGAGCAGTACTTC. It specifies CASSVAAGDYEQYF.

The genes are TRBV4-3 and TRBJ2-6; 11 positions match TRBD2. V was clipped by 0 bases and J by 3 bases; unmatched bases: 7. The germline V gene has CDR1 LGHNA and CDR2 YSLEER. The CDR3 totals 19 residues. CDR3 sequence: CASSQDRLAGGSGANVLTF. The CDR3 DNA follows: TGCGCCAGCAGCCAAGATCGGCTAGCGGGAGGAAGTGGGGCCAACGTCCTGACTTTC.

CDR3 nucleotide sequence: TGTGCCAGTAGTATTCCCGGGACTAGCGGGGGCACTGAGCAGTTCTTC. Translation: CASSIPGTSGGTEQFF. The chain is built from TRBV19 and TRBJ2-1, with 14 bases aligning to TRBD2. The CDR3 length is 16 residues. V lost 3 bases, J lost 9 bases, and 7 bases stayed unmatched. From germline, CDR1 is LNHDA and CDR2 SQIVND (reference sequence).

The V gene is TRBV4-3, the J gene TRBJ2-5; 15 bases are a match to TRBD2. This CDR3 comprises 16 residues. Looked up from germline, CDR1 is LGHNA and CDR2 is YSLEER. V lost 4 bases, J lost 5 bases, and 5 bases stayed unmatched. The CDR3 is CASSPGLAGGFETQYF. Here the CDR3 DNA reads TGCGCCAGCAGCCCGGGACTAGCGGGAGGATTTGAGACCCAGTACTTC.

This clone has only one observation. CDR3 amino acids: CASSLLSLAGVNTQYF. The DNA of the CDR3 is TGTGCCAGCAGCTTGTTGAGTCTAGCGGGAGTAAATACGCAGTATTTT. The rearrangement uses TRBV5-6 and TRBJ2-3; 10 positions agree with TRBD2. The germline gives CDR1 SGHDT, CDR2 YYEEEE. There are 16 residues in the CDR3. Germline trimming cut 1 base from V and 7 bases from J; bases unmatched to any gene: 9. The full variable domain, in which reference TRBV5-6 and TRBJ2-3 provide the parts outside the CDR3, is DAGVTQSPTHLIKTRGQQVTLRCSPKSGHDTVSWYQQALGQGPQFIFQYYEEEERQRGNFPDRFSGHQFPNYSSELNVNALLLGDSALYLCASSLLSLAGVNTQYFGPGTRLTVL.

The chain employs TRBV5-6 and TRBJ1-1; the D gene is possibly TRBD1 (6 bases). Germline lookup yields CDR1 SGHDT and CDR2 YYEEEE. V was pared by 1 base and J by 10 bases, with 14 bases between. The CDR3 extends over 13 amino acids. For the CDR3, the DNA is TGTGCCAGCAGCTTGCCTCCAGACAGGACAGCTTTCTTT. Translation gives CASSLPPDRTAFF.

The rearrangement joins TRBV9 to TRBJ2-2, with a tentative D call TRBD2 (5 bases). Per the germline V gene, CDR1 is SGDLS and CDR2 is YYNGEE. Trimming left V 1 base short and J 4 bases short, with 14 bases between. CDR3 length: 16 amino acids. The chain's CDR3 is CASSVTGKAFTGELFF. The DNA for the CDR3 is TGTGCCAGCAGCGTAACGGGAAAGGCGTTCACCGGGGAGCTGTTTTTT.

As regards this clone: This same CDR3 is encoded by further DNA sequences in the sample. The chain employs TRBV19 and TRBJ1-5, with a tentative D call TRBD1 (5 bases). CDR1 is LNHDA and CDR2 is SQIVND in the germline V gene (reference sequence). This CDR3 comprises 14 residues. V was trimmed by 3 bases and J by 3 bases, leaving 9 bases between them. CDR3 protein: CASSIGTDNQPQHF. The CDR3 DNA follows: TGTGCCAGTAGTATTGGGACTGACAATCAGCCCCAGCATTTT.

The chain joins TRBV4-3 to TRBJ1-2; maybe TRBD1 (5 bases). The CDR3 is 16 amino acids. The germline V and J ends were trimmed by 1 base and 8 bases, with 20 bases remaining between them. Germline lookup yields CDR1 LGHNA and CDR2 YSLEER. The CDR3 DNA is TGCGCCAGCAGCCAAGGCCTAACGACAGTAAATGGGGGCTACACCTTC. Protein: CASSQGLTTVNGGYTF.

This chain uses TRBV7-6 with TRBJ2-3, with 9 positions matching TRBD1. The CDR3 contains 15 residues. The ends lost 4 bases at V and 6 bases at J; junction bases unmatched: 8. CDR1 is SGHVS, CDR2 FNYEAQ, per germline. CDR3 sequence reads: CASSYQTGGLDTQYF. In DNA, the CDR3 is TGTGCCAGCAGCTATCAAACAGGGGGCTTGGATACGCAGTATTTT.

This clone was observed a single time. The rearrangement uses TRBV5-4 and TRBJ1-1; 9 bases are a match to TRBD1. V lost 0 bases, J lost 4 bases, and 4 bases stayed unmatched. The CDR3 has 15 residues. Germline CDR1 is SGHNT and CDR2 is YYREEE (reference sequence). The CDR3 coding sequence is TGTGCCAGCAGCTTGGAGGGACAGGGCCCCACTGAAGCTTTCTTT. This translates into CASSLEGQGPTEAFF.